A single sample gave rise to the 18 T cell receptor beta chains below, sequenced in a study of T cells in Graves' hyperthyroidism and ophthalmopathy. RNA transcripts served as the template for amplifying TCR beta CDR3 regions. When the TCR CDR3 underwent first-round RT-PCR, the HTBI primer set was used. TCRdb re-called the multiplex PCR reads with MiXCR, one entry per CDR3 protein. This sample has approximately 400,000 distinct CDR3 sequences, with over 12% found just once. The specimen sequenced was blood. Every receptor here comes from a man aged 45-65 years with Graves' ophthalmopathy.

This clonotype was found a few times. V and J are TRBV19 and TRBJ1-2; TRBD1 agrees at 7 bases. This CDR3 has 16 residues. The V gene's germline CDR1 is LNHDA and CDR2 SQIVND (reference sequence). J lost 5 bases, V lost 3 bases, and 12 bases had no gene match. CDR3 sequence: CASSIAGQLLWYGYTF. The CDR3 DNA sequence: TGTGCCAGTAGTATTGCGGGACAGCTCCTGTGGTATGGCTACACCTTC.

The sample holds many counts of this clonotype. V gene TRBV6-1 combines with J gene TRBJ1-2; tentatively, D is TRBD1 (5 bases). The CDR3 consists of 12 residues. The germline V gene encodes CDR1 MNHNS and CDR2 SASEGT. Deletions cut 7 bases from V and 7 bases from J, with 13 bases between. The CDR3 protein is CASIGGFGGYTF. In nucleotides, the CDR3 is TGTGCCAGCATCGGGGGGTTTGGTGGCTACACCTTC.

This clonotype has more than one count but fewer than ten. The J gene is TRBJ2-1, the V gene TRBV7-9; D remains ambiguous. The CDR3 length is 15 residues. V gave up 2 bases and J gave up 5 bases, with 13 bases separating them. Germline V CDR1 and CDR2: SEHNR, FQNEAQ (reference sequence). The CDR3 sequence is CASSLTVVENNEQFF. DNA of the CDR3: TGTGCCAGCAGCTTAACAGTCGTGGAAAACAATGAGCAGTTCTTC.

This clonotype was counted a few times. The chain has TRBV29-1 and TRBJ2-7, with D perhaps being TRBD1 or TRBD2 (6 bases each). Germline assignment: CDR1 SQVTM and CDR2 ANQGSEA. The CDR3 runs 14 residues. V was pared by 6 bases and J by 1 base, with 16 bases between. CDR3 residues: CSVGGAGASYEQYF. The CDR3 DNA follows: TGCAGCGTCGGAGGGGCAGGGGCTTCCTACGAGCAGTACTTC.

V and J are TRBV29-1 and TRBJ2-3; 8 positions agree with TRBD1. Germline lookup yields CDR1 SQVTM and CDR2 ANQGSEA. The length of the CDR3 is 14 residues. The ends lost 7 bases at V and 3 bases at J; junction bases unmatched: 9. The CDR3 coding sequence is TGCAGCGGGAATGGTGACAGGGGTACAGATACGCAGTATTTT. Encoded protein: CSGNGDRGTDTQYF.

This clonotype has at least ten counts. The CDR3 bases are TGTGCCAGCAGTCCACTCAACTCGGGTGACACTGAAGCTTTCTTT. Translated, it gives CASSPLNSGDTEAFF. The rearrangement links TRBV6-1 to TRBJ1-1; no clear D gene. Germline V CDR1 and CDR2: MNHNS, SASEGT. V gave up 5 bases and J gave up 3 bases, with 16 bases separating them. The CDR3 is 15 residues long.

V is TRBV10-3 and J is TRBJ2-7, with D uncertain. The germline gives CDR1 ENHRY, CDR2 SYGVKD. The V and J ends lost 11 bases and 4 bases respectively, with 6 bases between them. The CDR3 loop spans 9 amino acids. For the CDR3, the DNA is TGTGCCCCACAATACGAGCAGTACTTC. This sequence encodes CAPQYEQYF.

This clonotype was detected ten times or more. V and J are TRBV30 and TRBJ2-1, with 8 bases matching TRBD2. J gave up 8 bases and V 3 bases, and 9 bases lay outside the gene matches. Germline V gene data show CDR1 as GTSNPN and CDR2 as SVGIG (reference sequence). CDR3 length: 14 amino acids. CDR3: CAWRGLAAGDEQFF. The CDR3 nucleotides read TGTGCCTGGAGAGGACTAGCAGCGGGCGATGAGCAGTTCTTC.

This clonotype turned up a few times. The V call is TRBV20-1, the J call TRBJ1-1; no clear D gene. V lost 6 bases and J 3 bases, leaving 14 bases between the germline ends. The length of the CDR3 is 13 residues. Germline loops: CDR1 DFQATT, CDR2 SNEGSKA (reference sequence). The CDR3 nucleotides read TGCAGTGCGCCATCAACTGCGTACACTGAAGCTTTCTTT. The encoded protein is CSAPSTAYTEAFF.

This clonotype appeared many times. The chain has TRBV18 and TRBJ2-7; D not resolved. Germline V lookup: CDR1 KGHSH, CDR2 LQKENI. The CDR3 covers 13 residues. V was cut by 2 bases and J by 4 bases, with 9 bases left in between. CDR3: CASSPSLGYEQYF. The CDR3, as DNA: TGTGCCAGCTCACCATCTTTGGGGTACGAGCAGTACTTC.

CDR3 in DNA: TGTGCCAGCAGCCGGACAGGACGTCTGAACACCGGGGAGCTGTTTTTT. Protein product: CASSRTGRLNTGELFF. This chain links TRBV14 with TRBJ2-2; 7 bases match TRBD1. Trimming at V came to 4 bases and at J to 1 base, leaving 6 bases not matched to a gene. This CDR3 spans 16 amino acids. Germline values: CDR1 SGHDN, CDR2 FVKESK.

This clonotype showed up just a few times. The rearrangement links TRBV9 to TRBJ2-3; 7 bases match TRBD2. CDR3 length: 16 residues. Germline CDR1 reads SGDLS; CDR2 reads YYNGEE. Trimming at V came to 2 bases and at J to 8 bases, leaving 14 bases not matched to a gene. The CDR3 loop reads CASSVDFELGRVTQYF. The CDR3 DNA follows: TGTGCCAGCAGCGTGGATTTCGAGCTTGGGAGGGTTACGCAGTATTTT.

The chain carries TRBV16 and TRBJ1-4, with TRBD1 identical over 8 bases. CDR1 KGHSY and CDR2 FQNENV come from the germline V gene. The CDR3 contains 17 residues. V was clipped by 0 bases and J by 10 bases; unmatched bases: 13. In DNA form, the CDR3 reads TGTGCCAGCAGCCAATCGTTTCGTGGGACAGGAGATCTAAAACTGTTTTTT. Translated, it gives CASSQSFRGTGDLKLFF.

V usage is TRBV20-1 and J usage is TRBJ2-5, with 11 bases identical to TRBD2. From germline, CDR1 is DFQATT and CDR2 SNEGSKA (reference sequence). The junction had 10 bases not matched to a gene; V was cut back by 6 bases and J by 4 bases. The CDR3 loop spans 15 amino acids. For the CDR3, the DNA is TGCAGTGCGGGACCCGGGACTAGCGGTGGAGAGACCCAGTACTTC. Translation: CSAGPGTSGGETQYF.

This clonotype was seen at least ten times. The chain links TRBV11-2 to TRBJ2-3, with 7 bases that match TRBD2. The CDR3 consists of 16 residues. Losses at the gene ends were 1 base for V and 2 bases for J; bases not matched to a gene: 6. Germline values: CDR1 SGHAT, CDR2 FQNNGV. The CDR3, as DNA: TGTGCCAGCAGCTTAGTGGGAGCGGGACCCACAGATACGCAGTATTTT. Its translation: CASSLVGAGPTDTQYF.

This clonotype was found many times. This chain connects TRBV6-1 to TRBJ2-7; the match to TRBD2 covers 12 bases. The CDR3 length is 17 residues. Germline V CDR1 and CDR2: MNHNS, SASEGT. V shed 6 bases, J shed 4 bases, and the junction held 13 bases outside the gene matches. The CDR3 loop reads CASRETLAGGSSYEQYF. Written as DNA, the CDR3 is TGTGCCAGCAGAGAAACCCTAGCGGGAGGGTCTTCATACGAGCAGTACTTC.

This clonotype was seen more than once but under ten times. This chain uses TRBV29-1 with TRBJ2-3; D not certain. This CDR3 is 12 amino acids long. Trimming took off 5 bases at V and 2 bases at J, with 8 bases between the two ends. Germline CDR1 is SQVTM and CDR2 is ANQGSEA. CDR3 region: CSVLPDTDTQYF. The CDR3, as DNA: TGCAGCGTTCTCCCCGACACAGATACGCAGTATTTT.

This clonotype came up many times. This chain joins TRBV11-2 and TRBJ2-3; D is uncertain. CDR1 SGHAT and CDR2 FQNNGV come from the germline V gene. This CDR3 is built from 17 residues. The V gene lost 5 bases and the J gene lost 0 bases, with 18 bases spanning the gap. The CDR3 loop reads CASSLFVAVRSTDTQYF. CDR3 coding DNA: TGTGCCAGCAGCCTATTCGTGGCGGTGAGAAGCACAGATACGCAGTATTTT.